This T cell receptor beta chain was identified in a study of CD8+CD57+ T cells in acquired aplastic anemia. About the research overall: Mean DNA quantity obtained from sorted CD4+ and CD8+ cells was 3 to 3.5 ug. Where healthy donors were concerned, CD4+ cells averaged around 9.9 million reads.

According to the study, genomic DNA was the template for TCR beta VDJ and CDR3 profiling. TCRdb reprocessed the reads via MiXCR and lists one record per CDR3 protein. The sample holds more than 40,000 distinct CDR3 sequences; around two thirds are singletons and the top ten take roughly 34%. Study results and caveats: Common to patients and controls were 25 to 30 CD8+ CDR3 sequences. CD8+ Simpson's diversity showed no significant patient-control difference.

This CDR3 is built from 12 residues. Germline CDR1 SQVTM, CDR2 ANQGSEA. V was trimmed by 7 bases and J by 4 bases, leaving 12 bases between them. There are a few counts of this clonotype. Antigen specificity is unknown. This TCR was sampled from a human donor in good health, serving as a control. This chain links TRBV29-1 with TRBJ2-3; no clear D. The sample was sorted CD4+, CD8+, or CD8+CD57+ T cells (not recorded which) from PBMCs. CDR3 nucleotides: TGCAGCGCGACAATAAACGCAGATACGCAGTATTTT. Translation gives CSATINADTQYF.